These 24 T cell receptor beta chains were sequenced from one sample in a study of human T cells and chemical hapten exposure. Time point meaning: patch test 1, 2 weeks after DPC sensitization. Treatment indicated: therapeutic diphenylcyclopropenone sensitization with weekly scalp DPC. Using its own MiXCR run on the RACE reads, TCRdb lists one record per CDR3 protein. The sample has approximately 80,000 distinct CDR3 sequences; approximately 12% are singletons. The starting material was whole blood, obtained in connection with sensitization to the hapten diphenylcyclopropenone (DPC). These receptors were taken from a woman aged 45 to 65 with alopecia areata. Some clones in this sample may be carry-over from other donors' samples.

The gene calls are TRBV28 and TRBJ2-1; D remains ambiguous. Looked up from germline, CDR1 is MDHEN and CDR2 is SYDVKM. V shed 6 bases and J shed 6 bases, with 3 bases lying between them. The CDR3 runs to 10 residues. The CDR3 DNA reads TGTGCCAGCAGGGGCAATGAGCAGTTCTTC. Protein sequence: CASRGNEQFF. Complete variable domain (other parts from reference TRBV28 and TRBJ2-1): DVKVTQSSRYLVKRTGEKVFLECVQDMDHENMFWYRQDPGLGLRLIYFSYDVKMKEKGDIPEGYSVSREKKERFSLILESASTNQTSMYLCASRGNEQFFGPGTRLTVL.

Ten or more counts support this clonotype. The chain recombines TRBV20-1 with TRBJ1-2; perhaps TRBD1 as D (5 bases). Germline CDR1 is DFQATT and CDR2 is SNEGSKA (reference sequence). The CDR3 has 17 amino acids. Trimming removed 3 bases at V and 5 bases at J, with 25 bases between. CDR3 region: CSASGAAHRGIRYGYTF. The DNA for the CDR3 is TGCAGTGCTAGTGGGGCGGCCCACCGGGGGATTCGTTATGGCTACACCTTC.

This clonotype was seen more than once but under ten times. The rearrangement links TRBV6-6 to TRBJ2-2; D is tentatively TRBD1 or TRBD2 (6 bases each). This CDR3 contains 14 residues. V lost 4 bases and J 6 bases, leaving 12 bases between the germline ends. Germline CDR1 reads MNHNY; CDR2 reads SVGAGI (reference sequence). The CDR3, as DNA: TGTGCCAGCAGTTCCGGGGGCTATGCCGGGGAGCTGTTTTTT. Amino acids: CASSSGGYAGELFF.

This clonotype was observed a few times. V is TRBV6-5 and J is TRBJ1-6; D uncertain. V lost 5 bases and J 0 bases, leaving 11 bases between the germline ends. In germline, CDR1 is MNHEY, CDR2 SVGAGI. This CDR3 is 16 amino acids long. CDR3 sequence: CASSVFRGSYNSPLHF. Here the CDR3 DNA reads TGTGCCAGCAGTGTTTTTAGAGGCTCCTATAATTCACCCCTCCACTTT.

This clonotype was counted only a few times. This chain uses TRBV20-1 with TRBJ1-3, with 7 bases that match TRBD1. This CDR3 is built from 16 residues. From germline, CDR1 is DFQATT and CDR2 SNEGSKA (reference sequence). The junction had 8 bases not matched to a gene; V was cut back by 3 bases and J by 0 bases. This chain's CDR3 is CSASKGTANSGNTIYF. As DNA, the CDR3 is TGCAGTGCTAGTAAGGGGACAGCTAACTCTGGAAACACCATATATTTT.

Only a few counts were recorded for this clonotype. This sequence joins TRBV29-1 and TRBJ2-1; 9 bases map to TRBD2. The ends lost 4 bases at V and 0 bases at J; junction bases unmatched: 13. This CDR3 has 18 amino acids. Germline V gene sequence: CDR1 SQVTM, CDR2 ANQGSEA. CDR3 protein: CSVVGLANQGSSYNEQFF. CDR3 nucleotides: TGCAGCGTTGTAGGACTAGCGAACCAAGGGAGCTCCTACAATGAGCAGTTCTTC.

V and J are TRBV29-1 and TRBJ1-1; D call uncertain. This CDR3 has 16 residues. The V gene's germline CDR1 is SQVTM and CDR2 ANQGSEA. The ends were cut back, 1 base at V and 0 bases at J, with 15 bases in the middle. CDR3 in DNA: TGCAGCGTTGAAGCTCCCCCTCCTAGCTTGAACACTGAAGCTTTCTTT. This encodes CSVEAPPPSLNTEAFF.

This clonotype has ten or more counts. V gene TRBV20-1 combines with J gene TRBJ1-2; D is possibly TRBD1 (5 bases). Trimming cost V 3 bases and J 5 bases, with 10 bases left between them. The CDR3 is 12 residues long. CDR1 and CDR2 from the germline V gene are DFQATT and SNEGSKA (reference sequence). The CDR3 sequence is CSASKQVYGYTF. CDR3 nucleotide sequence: TGCAGTGCTAGTAAACAGGTTTATGGCTACACCTTC.

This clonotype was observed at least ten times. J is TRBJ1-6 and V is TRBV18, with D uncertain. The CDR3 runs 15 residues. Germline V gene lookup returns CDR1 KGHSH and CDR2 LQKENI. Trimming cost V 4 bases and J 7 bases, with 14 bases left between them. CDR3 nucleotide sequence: TGTGCCAGCTCACTGTCGCCCGGGAGAAATTCACCCCTCCACTTT. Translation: CASSLSPGRNSPLHF.

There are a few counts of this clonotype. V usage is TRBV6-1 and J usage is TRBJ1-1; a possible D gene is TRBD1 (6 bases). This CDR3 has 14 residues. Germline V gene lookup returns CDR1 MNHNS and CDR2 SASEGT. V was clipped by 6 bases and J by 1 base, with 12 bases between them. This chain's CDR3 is CASSRSQGNTEAFF. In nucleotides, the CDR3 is TGTGCCAGCAGCCGGTCACAGGGGAACACTGAAGCTTTCTTT.

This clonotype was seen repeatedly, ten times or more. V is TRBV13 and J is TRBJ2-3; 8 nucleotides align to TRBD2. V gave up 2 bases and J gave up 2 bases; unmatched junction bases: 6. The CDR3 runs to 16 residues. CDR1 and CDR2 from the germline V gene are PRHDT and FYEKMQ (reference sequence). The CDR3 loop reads CASSLNAGGNTDTQYF. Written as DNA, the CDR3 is TGTGCCAGCAGCTTAAATGCGGGGGGAAACACAGATACGCAGTATTTT. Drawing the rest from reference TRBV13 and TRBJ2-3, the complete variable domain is AAGVIQSPRHLIKEKRETATLKCYPIPRHDTVYWYQQGPGQDPQFLISFYEKMQSDKGSIPDRFSAQQFSDYHSELNMSSLELGDSALYFCASSLNAGGNTDTQYFGPGTRLTVL.

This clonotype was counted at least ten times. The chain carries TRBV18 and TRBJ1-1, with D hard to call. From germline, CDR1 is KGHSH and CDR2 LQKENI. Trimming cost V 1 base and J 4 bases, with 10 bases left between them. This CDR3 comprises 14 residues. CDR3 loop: CASSPLRGITEAFF. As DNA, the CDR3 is TGTGCCAGCTCACCACTCCGGGGTATCACTGAAGCTTTCTTT.

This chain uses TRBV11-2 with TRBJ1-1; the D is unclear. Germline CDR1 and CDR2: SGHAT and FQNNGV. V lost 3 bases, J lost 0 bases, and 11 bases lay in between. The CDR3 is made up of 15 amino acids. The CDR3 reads CASSFMGSLNTEAFF. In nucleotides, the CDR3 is TGTGCCAGCAGCTTCATGGGCAGCCTGAACACTGAAGCTTTCTTT. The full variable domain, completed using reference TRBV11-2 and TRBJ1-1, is EAGVAQSPRYKIIEKRQSVAFWCNPISGHATLYWYQQILGQGPKLLIQFQNNGVVDDSQLPKDRFSAERLKGVDSTLKIQPAKLEDSAVYLCASSFMGSLNTEAFFGQGTRLTVV.

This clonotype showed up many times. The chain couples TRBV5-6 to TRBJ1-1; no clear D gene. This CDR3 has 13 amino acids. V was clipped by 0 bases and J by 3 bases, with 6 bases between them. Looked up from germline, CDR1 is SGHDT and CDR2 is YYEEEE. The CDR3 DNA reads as TGTGCCAGCAGCTTGGTCGGGGACACTGAAGCTTTCTTT. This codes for CASSLVGDTEAFF.

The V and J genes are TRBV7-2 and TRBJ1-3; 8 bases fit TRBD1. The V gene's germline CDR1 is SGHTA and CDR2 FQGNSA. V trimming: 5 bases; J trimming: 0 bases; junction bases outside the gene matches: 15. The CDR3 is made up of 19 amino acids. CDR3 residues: CASSVRTGSYSNSGNTIYF. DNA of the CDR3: TGTGCCAGCAGCGTCCGGACAGGGAGCTATTCTAACTCTGGAAACACCATATATTTT.

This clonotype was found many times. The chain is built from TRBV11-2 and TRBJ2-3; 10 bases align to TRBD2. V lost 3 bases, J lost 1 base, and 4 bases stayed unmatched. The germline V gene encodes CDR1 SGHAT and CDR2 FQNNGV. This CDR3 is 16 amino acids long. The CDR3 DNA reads TGTGCCAGCAGCTTGCCTAGCGGGAGTGGCACAGATACGCAGTATTTT. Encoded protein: CASSLPSGSGTDTQYF.

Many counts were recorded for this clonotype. The CDR3 is CASSLRRGDYEQYF. CDR3 DNA: TGTGCCAGCAGTTTACGGAGGGGGGACTACGAGCAGTACTTC. This chain links TRBV28 with TRBJ2-7; possibly TRBD1 or TRBD2 for D (6 bases each). CDR1 and CDR2 (germline): MDHEN, SYDVKM. Trimming took 2 bases from V and 3 from J, leaving 11 bases between them. The CDR3 runs 14 residues.

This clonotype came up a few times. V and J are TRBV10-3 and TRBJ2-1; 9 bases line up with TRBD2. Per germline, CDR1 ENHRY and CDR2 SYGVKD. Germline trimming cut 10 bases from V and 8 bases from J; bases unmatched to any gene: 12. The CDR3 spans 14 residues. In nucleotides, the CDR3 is TGTGCCACCAAGGCGGGAGGGGGCGGAGATGAGCAGTTCTTC. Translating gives CATKAGGGGDEQFF.

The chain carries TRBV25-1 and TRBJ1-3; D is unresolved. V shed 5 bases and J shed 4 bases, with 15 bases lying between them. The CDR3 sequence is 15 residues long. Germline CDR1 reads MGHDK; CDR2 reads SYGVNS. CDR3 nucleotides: TGTGCCAGCAGTCGAAATCAACCCGGGGGAAACACCATATATTTT. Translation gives CASSRNQPGGNTIYF.

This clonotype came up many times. CDR3 bases: TGTGCCAGCAGCTTAGGGGGACAGGGGGCGGTCTACGAGCAGTACTTC. Protein sequence: CASSLGGQGAVYEQYF. This chain connects TRBV7-6 to TRBJ2-7; 12 nucleotides match TRBD1. The CDR3 extends over 16 amino acids. J lost 3 bases, V lost 1 base, and 4 bases had no gene match. Germline assignment: CDR1 SGHVS and CDR2 FNYEAQ.

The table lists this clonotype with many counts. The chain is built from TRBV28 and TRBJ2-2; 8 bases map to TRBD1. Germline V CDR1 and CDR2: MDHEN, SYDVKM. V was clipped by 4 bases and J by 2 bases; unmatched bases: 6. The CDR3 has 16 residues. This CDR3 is CASSSPGQGNTGELFF. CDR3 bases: TGTGCCAGCAGTTCCCCCGGACAGGGTAACACCGGGGAGCTGTTTTTT.

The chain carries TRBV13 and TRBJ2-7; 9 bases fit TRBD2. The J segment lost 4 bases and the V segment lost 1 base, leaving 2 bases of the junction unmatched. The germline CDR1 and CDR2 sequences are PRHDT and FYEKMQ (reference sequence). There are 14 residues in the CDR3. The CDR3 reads CASSLVGLAYEQYF. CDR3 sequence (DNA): TGTGCCAGCAGCTTAGTTGGACTAGCGTACGAGCAGTACTTC. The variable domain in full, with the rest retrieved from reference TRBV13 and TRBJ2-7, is AAGVIQSPRHLIKEKRETATLKCYPIPRHDTVYWYQQGPGQDPQFLISFYEKMQSDKGSIPDRFSAQQFSDYHSELNMSSLELGDSALYFCASSLVGLAYEQYFGPGTRLTVT.

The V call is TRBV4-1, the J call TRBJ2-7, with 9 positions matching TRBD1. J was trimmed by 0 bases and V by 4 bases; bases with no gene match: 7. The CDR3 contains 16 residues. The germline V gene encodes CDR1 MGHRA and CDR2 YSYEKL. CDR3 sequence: CASSPGGTGSSYEQYF. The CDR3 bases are TGCGCCAGCAGCCCAGGGGGGACAGGGAGCTCCTACGAGCAGTACTTC.

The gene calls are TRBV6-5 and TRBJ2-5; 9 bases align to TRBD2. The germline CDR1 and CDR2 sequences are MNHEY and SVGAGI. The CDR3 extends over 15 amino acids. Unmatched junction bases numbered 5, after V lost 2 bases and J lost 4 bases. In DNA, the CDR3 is TGTGCCAGCAGTTACCGGCTAGCGGGAAGAGAGACCCAGTACTTC. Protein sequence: CASSYRLAGRETQYF.